This record concerns one T cell receptor (beta chain) sequence. The antigen is undetermined. This sample is drawn from a study of T cell responses to AZD1222 COVID-19 vaccine. Profiled with immunoSEQ multiplex PCR; TCRdb holds only in-frame clones, not every one. Here the sample spans over 120,000 clones, over 90% being singletons. Study observations and caveats: Samples come after the peak T cell response, not at day 14.

The source material was peripheral blood, sampled on day 0 of AZD1222 vaccination. The sequence was obtained from an adult in good health.

CDR3 amino acids: CASSQAASGTGEQYF. The CDR3 DNA reads as TGTGCCAGCAGCCAAGCGGCTAGCGGGACGGGCGAGCAGTACTTC. V and J are TRBV14 and TRBJ2-7; TRBD2 matches 9 bases. The ends lost 1 base at V and 6 bases at J; junction bases unmatched: 7. There are 15 residues in the CDR3. Germline CDR1 reads SGHDN; CDR2 reads FVKESK.